This T cell receptor (beta chain) was sequenced during a study of lymphopenia after photon versus proton radiotherapy. The method was immunoSEQ multiplex PCR; TCRdb's version includes in-frame clones alone and lacks a portion of them. The sample records approximately 50,000 clones, approximately 82% being singletons. For this clone: Its target is not known.

Study-level points and caveats: Authors raise, but do not show, better survival with proton therapy.

The junction had 3 bases not matched to a gene; V was cut back by 6 bases and J by 3 bases. CDR3 length: 13 amino acids. Germline V CDR1 and CDR2: SNHLY, FYNNEI. The sample consisted of peripheral blood, taken from a patient treated with photon-based radiotherapy. The J gene is TRBJ2-7, the V gene TRBV2, with 9 bases fitting TRBD1. This TCR was sampled from a man between 50 and 59 years old with gastric cancer. In DNA form, the CDR3 reads TGTGCCAGCAGCGGACAGGGGATCTACGAGCAGTACTTC. Encoded protein: CASSGQGIYEQYF.